This record looks at one T cell receptor (beta chain) sequence and its context. Its specificity is unknown. These data belong to a study of CD8+ T cells in alopecia areata. Sequencing used cDNA as its template, made by extracting RNA and reverse transcribing it. TCRdb keeps only in-frame clones here, not all; method: immunoSEQ multiplex PCR. This sample has 110,000 to 150,000 clones; roughly half occur once, and the top ten carry roughly 0.99%. Between the trimmed V and J ends, which lost 9 bases and 0 bases, there was a span of 20 bases. In germline, CDR1 is SEHNR, CDR2 FQNEAQ (reference sequence). The CDR3 runs to 16 residues. Overall study results and limits: Patients showed less clear TCR sequence sharing than mice, possibly partly because of HLA diversity.

Peripheral blood and lesional scalp punch biopsies were taken from alopecia areata patients. The sequence was obtained from a human donor with alopecia areata. V is TRBV7-9 and J is TRBJ1-1; a possible D gene is TRBD1 (5 bases). Here the sequenced sample was CD4+ T cells sorted from blood, taken at week 0. CDR3 DNA: TGTGCCAGTCGCTCGGGGGATTCGGGGGTGAACACTGAAGCTTTCTTT. Translating it yields CASRSGDSGVNTEAFF.